This T cell receptor (beta chain) was sequenced in a study of low-dose radiotherapy and immunotherapy resistance in tumors (dated by TCRdb to 2022 to 2024). The study in broad terms: In Cohort 1, 0.5 Gy per fraction was delivered every 2 weeks, and a total PTV dose of 6.5 Gy was prescribed. Cohort 2 received 1 Gy per fraction every two weeks, with a total of 13 Gy over 26 weeks. Patients were given nivolumab as a 240 mg flat dose every two weeks and ipilimumab at 1 mg/kg every six weeks, with both drugs delivered intravenously. Every two weeks, patients got intravenous cyclophosphamide at 200 mg/m2, given one day ahead of each radiation and immunotherapy administration. Patients took aspirin 300 mg orally once daily for four cycles, starting on cycle 1 day 1. No randomization into treatment groups was done for the people taking part in the trial. The translational analysis covered eight patients: three from the first dose cohort and the first five from the second dose cohort.

Many counts were recorded for this clonotype. Its antigen remains undetermined. Base qualities are not recorded, but no much larger clone differs from it by a single base. TCRdb lists the instrument as Illumina HiSeq 2500. Superscript III and a set of TRAV- and TRBV-specific primers were used to synthesize first-strand cDNA, so that both TCRalpha and TCRbeta chains were covered. An approximately 20-cycle PCR with Phusion amplified the TCRs, pairing a constant-region primer with the adapter that was attached to the V primers. Amplification of the isolated mRNA was done with the MessageAmp II aRNA Amplification Kit, which involved a roughly 16-hour in vitro transcription at 37 degrees C. The Dynabeads mRNA DIRECT Purification Kit was used to isolate the mRNA for TCR sequencing. Indexed Illumina adapters were added in a second approximately 25-cycle Phusion PCR, and the resulting products were purified with AMPure XP beads. Processing in the source paper ran as follows. Using custom Perl scripts, TCR sequences that encoded the same protein were pooled, out-of-frame sequences were dropped, and the abundance of each clonotype was calculated. Any TCR sequence backed by just one read was left out of the analysis. Repertoire metrics included Shannon entropy, Gini index, clonality, richness, and frequency of TCRs shared between repertoires. TCRdb reworked the public reads: Q25 trimming with fastp, MiXCR clone assembly, productive beta chains retained. Every CDR3 protein is listed once, alongside the most common genes and DNA of its rows. TCRdb's processing, not the authors' own work, is the source of the V and J calls. This sample has some 100,000 distinct CDR3 sequences in its table, and 20% to 25% of those were observed once. Over 10% of the sample lies in the top ten.

The time point tag for this specimen amounts to: after trial treatment. The treatment or condition label, as the study defines it: LDRT plus nivolumab, ipilimumab, low-dose cyclophosphamide and aspirin (RACIN trial). The donors took part in RACIN, a single-arm, phase I, dose-escalation trial that combined nivolumab, ipilimumab, aspirin, low-dose cyclophosphamide and low-dose radiotherapy. To be eligible, a patient needed to have an advanced solid tumor that was TIL-negative. CDR1 and CDR2 are drawn from the germline V gene: LGHNA, YSLEER. Cut back by 0 bases and 1 base, the V and J ends lie 7 bases apart. The CDR3 measures 15 amino acids from cysteine to phenylalanine. The DNA shown is the 45-base CDR3, in frame from base 1.

This chain joins TRBV4-3 to TRBJ1-3; the D gene cannot be named for sure. Sequencing used PBMCs, obtained after low-dose radiotherapy plus immunotherapy. The source is a female donor with ovarian cancer. CDR3 loop: CASSQDLVSGNTIYF. The base sequence is TGCGCCAGCAGCCAAGATCTGGTTTCTGGAAACACCATATATTTT.